This T cell receptor (beta chain) is drawn from a study of T cells after yellow fever vaccination. CDR1 is SEHNR, CDR2 FQNEAQ, per germline (reference sequence). CDR3 length: 15 amino acids. Trimming shortened V by 8 bases and J by 1 base, and 17 bases separated the two germline ends. Each CDR3 protein gets one entry after TCRdb re-called the 5' RACE reads with MiXCR. The sample lists 350,000 to 450,000 distinct CDR3 sequences; 6.2% were seen once. In its sample, this clonotype was seen a few times. The receptor's source is a man between 25 and 39 years old who received the YFV17D yellow fever vaccine. This sequence joins TRBV7-9 and TRBJ1-2, with D uncertain. This specimen consisted of PBMCs, obtained 5 days after the yellow fever booster vaccination. The CDR3 DNA follows: TGTGCCAGCGGTAATCCCGTTCTCGTTAACTATGGCTACACCTTC. Translating gives CASGNPVLVNYGYTF.